This paragraph covers one T cell receptor beta chain sequence. Its antigen is currently unknown. The sample comes from a study of graft-versus-host responses after intestinal transplantation. In the study overall: The study gave all recipients anti-thymocyte globulin induction, then tacrolimus and steroids for 2 to 3 years.

Trimming removed 9 bases from V and 4 bases from J, with 15 bases in between. The length of the CDR3 is 13 residues. The germline V gene encodes CDR1 MDHEN and CDR2 SYDVKM. Assay used: immunoSEQ multiplex PCR; TCRdb lists only in-frame clones, some missing. This table has 50,000 or so clones, around 91% appearing once. Broader study findings: Analysis identified GvH clones in recipient marrow, with some appearing first in ileum or blood. Allografts of one patient group, those with graft-donor T cell macrochimerism, had high graft-versus-host to host-versus-graft clonal ratios.

The sequenced sample was PBMCs, obtained 118 to 130 days after intestinal transplantation. V usage is TRBV28 and J usage is TRBJ1-2; D is perhaps TRBD1 (5 bases). This receptor was identified in a human patient who received an intestinal transplant, so some T cells may come from the graft donor. As DNA, the CDR3 is TGTGCCAGTGGCCTGGTGGGGGGCTATGGCTACACCTTC. Translating it yields CASGLVGGYGYTF.